These T cell receptor beta chains were read from a single sample in a study of T cell clones after liver transplantation. The protocol was immunoSEQ multiplex PCR, while the TCRdb copy is restricted to in-frame clones and leaves out a portion. The table records 50,000 to 55,000 clones, about 67% of them present only once. The starting material was CD4+ T cells from blood, obtained roughly 56 months after liver transplant. All receptors derive from a human patient who received a liver transplant. Certain T cells may be donor cells from the graft. Both conserved end residues are part of each CDR3. D genes are given only for firm matches. Clone size, where shown, is once, few, many, or a class for clones that have expanded.

size | J | D | V | DNA | CDR3
. | TRBJ2-4 | . | TRBV6-1 | TGTGCCAGCAGTGAACGCGCAGGCTCTAAAGTAGTTCAGTACTTC | CASSERAGSKVVQYF
once | TRBJ1-1 | TRBD1 | TRBV28 | TGTGCCAGCAGGGGATATACAGGGGAGGATGAAGCTTTCTTT | CASRGYTGEDEAFF
. | TRBJ2-3 | . | TRBV5-4 | TGTGCCAGCAGCTTGACGCTTCTCACAGATACGCAGTATTTT | CASSLTLLTDTQYF
. | TRBJ1-2 | . | TRBV6-6 | TGTGCCACCGCCGAGAATGGCTACACCTTC | CATAENGYTF
. | TRBJ2-5 | TRBD1 | TRBV4-1 | TGCGCCAGCAGCCAAGATGCGGCAGGGGGCGCCTTAAAGACCCAGTACTTC | CASSQDAAGGALKTQYF
. | TRBJ1-3 | TRBD1 | TRBV6-5 | TGTGCCAGCAGTTACTCGGGACAGGGGAGGCGAAACACCATATATTTT | CASSYSGQGRRNTIYF
. | TRBJ2-3 | . | TRBV21-1 | TGTGCCAGCAGCAAAGCTGGGACCCTCCAAAGGGCAGATACGCAGTATTTT | CASSKAGTLQRADTQYF
. | TRBJ1-4 | . | TRBV18 | TGTGCCAGCTCGTCAGTTGGACAGCTACAAACTAATGAAAAACTGTTTTTT | CASSSVGQLQTNEKLFF
few | TRBJ2-1 | TRBD2 | TRBV14 | TGTGCCAGCAGCCTAAAAATCGGGGGGGCCAAGGAGCAGTTCTTC | CASSLKIGGAKEQFF
few | TRBJ1-1 | . | TRBV7-2 | TGTGCCAGCAGCTTAGCGCGAGGCAGTGAAGCTTTCTTT | CASSLARGSEAFF
. | TRBJ2-5 | . | TRBV2 | TGTGCCAGCAGTGATGGGACATCCGTCTATGAACAGACCCAGTACTTC | CASSDGTSVYEQTQYF
. | TRBJ2-7 | TRBD1 | TRBV27 | TGTGCCAGCAGTTTCTCCGGGACAGACCACTACGAGCAGTACTTC | CASSFSGTDHYEQYF
. | TRBJ1-4 | TRBD1 | TRBV18 | TGTGCCAGCTCACCGCCGACAGGGGGAGGTATTGAAAAACTGTTTTTT | CASSPPTGGGIEKLFF
. | TRBJ2-2 | . | TRBV10-2 | TGCGCCAGCAGTGAGAACGGACCGAACACCGGGGAGCTGTTTTTT | CASSENGPNTGELFF
once | TRBJ2-7 | . | TRBV9 | TGTGCCAGCAGCGTATCCGGGACACCCTCCTCCTACGAGCAGTACTTC | CASSVSGTPSSYEQYF
. | TRBJ2-2 | . | TRBV9 | TGTGCCAGCAGCGTAGCAACTAGCTGGACCGGGGAGCTGTTTTTT | CASSVATSWTGELFF
. | TRBJ1-4 | . | TRBV6-5 | TGTGCCAGCAGTAAAGGACGGAATAATGAAAAACTGTTTTTT | CASSKGRNNEKLFF
. | TRBJ2-5 | . | TRBV5-6 | TGTGCCAGCAGCTTGAAGGGGAGCTCAGAGACCCAGTACTTC | CASSLKGSSETQYF
. | TRBJ1-2 | TRBD1 | TRBV7-9 | TGTGCCAGCAGCTCGGGGACAGTCAACTATGGCTACACCTTC | CASSSGTVNYGYTF
. | TRBJ2-1 | . | TRBV11-3 | TGTGCCAGCAGCCCCTGGGGGGGGGCCAAATACAATGAGCAGTTCTTC | CASSPWGGAKYNEQFF
. | TRBJ2-1 | . | TRBV1 | TGCACCAGCAGCCTTGGGGGGAGCTCCTACAATGAGCAGTTCTTC | CTSSLGGSSYNEQFF
. | TRBJ1-2 | TRBD1 | TRBV18 | TGTGCCAGCTCACCCGGGACAGGGGGTGGCTACACCTTC | CASSPGTGGGYTF
. | TRBJ2-7 | TRBD1 | TRBV28 | TGTGCCAGCAGTTCGTCTGGACAGGGTAGGTACGAGCAGTACTTC | CASSSSGQGRYEQYF
. | TRBJ1-2 | . | TRBV21-1 | TGTGCCAGCAGCAAAGCGAATCCAGGAGAAAGGGTAGGCTACACCTTC | CASSKANPGERVGYTF
. | TRBJ2-6 | TRBD1 | TRBV5-4 | TGTGCCAGCAGTTTTGCCCCCGGGACAGGGGGTTCTGGGGCCAACGTCCTGACTTTC | CASSFAPGTGGSGANVLTF
. | TRBJ1-4 | . | TRBV7-8 | TGTGCCAGCAGCCCAAGGGGGGGAAAACTGTTTTTT | CASSPRGGKLFF
. | TRBJ2-3 | TRBD2 | TRBV2 | TGTGCCAGCAGGATGGGACTAGTTGGGGCAGATACGCAGTATTTT | CASRMGLVGADTQYF
. | TRBJ1-5 | . | TRBV6-1 | TGTGCCAGCAGTGAAGTCCAGGGACTTAAGAATCAGCCCCAGCATTTT | CASSEVQGLKNQPQHF
medium-sized | TRBJ1-1 | TRBD1 | TRBV27 | TGTGCCAGCAGTACGGGACAGGGAAGGATCGGCACTGAAGCTTTCTTT | CASSTGQGRIGTEAFF
once | TRBJ1-5 | . | TRBV28 | TGTGCCAGCAGTTTATCGGGGGAGGGGAGCAATCAGCCCCAGCATTTT | CASSLSGEGSNQPQHF
. | TRBJ1-3 | . | TRBV6-5 | TGTGCCAGCAGCCCCATTCGTCGGCACACCATATATTTT | CASSPIRRHTIYF
. | TRBJ1-5 | TRBD1 | TRBV29-1 | TGCAGCGTGGGGACAGCCTTCAATCAGCCCCAGCATTTT | CSVGTAFNQPQHF
few | TRBJ2-2 | TRBD2 | TRBV5-1 | TGCGCCAGCAGCTCTAGCGGGGAGAACACCGGGGAGCTGTTTTTT | CASSSSGENTGELFF
once | TRBJ2-2 | TRBD2 | TRBV18 | TGTGCCAGCTCCCCACCAGCGGGGCTCACCGGGGAGCTGTTTTTT | CASSPPAGLTGELFF
. | TRBJ1-2 | . | TRBV13 | TGTGCCAGCAGCTTAGCCGATAGGGAGGTGGGCGGCTACACCTTC | CASSLADREVGGYTF
. | TRBJ1-1 | TRBD1 | TRBV5-5 | TGTGCCAGCAGCTTCGGGACAGGGGCGTCCACCACTGAAGCTTTCTTT | CASSFGTGASTTEAFF
. | TRBJ1-1 | . | TRBV7-9 | TGTGCCGGCCGCCTTGGAAGTTCCACTGAAGCTTTCTTT | CAGRLGSSTEAFF
. | TRBJ1-6 | . | TRBV2 | TGTGCCAGCAGCCCAATGGGCCTAACTAATAATTCACCCCTCCACTTT | CASSPMGLTNNSPLHF
. | TRBJ2-7 | . | TRBV29-1 | TGCAGCGTTGGGGGGGGGCGACAAGTTTTCGAGCAGTACTTC | CSVGGGRQVFEQYF